One and the same sample provided the 20 T cell receptor beta chains below, sequenced in a study of blood T cell repertoires in COVID-19. Repertoires were generated with immunoSEQ multiplex PCR, while TCRdb's copy carries only in-frame clones and drops some. The sample includes 70,000 to 95,000 clones, 85% to 90% seen only once; the top ten take 8.1%. The sample taken for sequencing was peripheral blood. These receptors all come from a woman aged 70-85 years with acute or convalescent COVID-19.

The chain joins TRBV5-1 to TRBJ1-3; D might be TRBD1 (5 bases). Per the germline V gene, CDR1 is SGHRS and CDR2 is YFSETQ. The V and J ends lost 1 base and 7 bases respectively, with 12 bases between them. The CDR3 sequence is 14 residues long. The CDR3 DNA follows: TGCGCCAGCAGCTTGACAGGTTCGGTGAACACCATATATTTT. Its protein product is CASSLTGSVNTIYF. Filled out from reference TRBV5-1 and TRBJ1-3, the complete variable domain reads KAGVTQTPRYLIKTRGQQVTLSCSPISGHRSVSWYQQTPGQGLQFLFEYFSETQRNKGNFPGRFSGRQFSNSRSEMNVSTLELGDSALYLCASSLTGSVNTIYFGEGSWLTVV.

This clone occurred a few times. This chain joins TRBV27 and TRBJ1-6; 12 nucleotides match TRBD1. This CDR3 is built from 15 residues. Germline V gene sequence: CDR1 MNHEY, CDR2 SMNVEV (reference sequence). J gave up 9 bases and V 5 bases, and 5 bases lay outside the gene matches. CDR3 in DNA: TGTGCCAGCAGTAAGGGACAGGGGGCAAGTTCACCCCTCCACTTT. It codes for CASSKGQGASSPLHF.

This chain joins TRBV3-1 (or the pseudogene TRBV3-2) and TRBJ2-3; D call uncertain. Trimming took off 1 base at V and 1 base at J, with 6 bases between the two ends. CDR3 length equals 14 residues. From germline, CDR1 is LGHDT and CDR2 YNNKEL (reference sequence). CDR3 bases: TGTGCCAGCAGCCAAGGTATTCGCACAGATACGCAGTATTTT. This sequence encodes CASSQGIRTDTQYF.

Concerning this clone: The junction does not match germline at one end; this may be a read error. The rearrangement links TRBV11-2 to TRBJ2-5; 10 bases agree with TRBD1. Germline V CDR1 and CDR2: SGHAT, FQNNGV. This CDR3 is 14 amino acids long. Here the CDR3 DNA reads TGTGCCAGCAGCGTAGACAGGGGGCTTCCTACCCAGTACTTC. Its translation: CASSVDRGLPTQYF.

This clone has a single count. The chain carries TRBV5-6 and TRBJ1-3, with D possibly TRBD1 on 5 matching bases. V was trimmed by 1 base and J by 3 bases, leaving 14 bases between them. Germline loops: CDR1 SGHDT, CDR2 YYEEEE. CDR3 length: 16 residues. The CDR3 loop is CASSLRGPIGGNTIYF. The CDR3 DNA reads TGTGCCAGCAGCTTGAGGGGCCCTATCGGTGGAAACACCATATATTTT.

The chain employs TRBV11-2 and TRBJ2-5; possible D gene TRBD2, 7 bases. From germline, CDR1 is SGHAT and CDR2 FQNNGV. Trimming removed 1 base from V and 7 bases from J, with 19 bases in between. This CDR3 has 16 amino acids. CDR3 amino acids: CASSLVASDRGGTQYF. Written as DNA, the CDR3 is TGTGCCAGCAGCTTAGTGGCGAGCGATAGGGGGGGGACCCAGTACTTC.

The rearrangement joins TRBV2 to TRBJ1-1, with D possibly matching TRBD1 (6 bases). Trimming removed 5 bases at V and 5 bases at J, with 18 bases between. The CDR3 extends over 15 amino acids. Germline lookup yields CDR1 SNHLY and CDR2 FYNNEI. CDR3 in amino acids: CASSSATGRGTEAFF. CDR3 nucleotides: TGTGCCAGCAGTTCCGCGACAGGCCGGGGAACTGAAGCTTTCTTT. Together with reference TRBV2 and TRBJ1-1, the CDR3 gives the full variable domain: EPEVTQTPSHQVTQMGQEVILRCVPISNHLYFYWYRQILGQKVEFLVSFYNNEISEKSEIFDDQFSVERPDGSNFTLKIRSTKLEDSAMYFCASSSATGRGTEAFFGQGTRLTVV.

The chain employs TRBV6-1 and TRBJ1-2; 7 bases match TRBD1. In germline, CDR1 is MNHNS, CDR2 SASEGT. The CDR3 is 13 residues long. With V trimmed by 10 bases and J by 4 bases, 9 bases remained unmatched. CDR3 region: CATKETGIYGYTF. CDR3 nucleotides: TGTGCCACCAAAGAGACAGGGATCTATGGCTACACCTTC.

The CDR3 DNA sequence: TGCGCCAGCAGCTTGGGGGTCGGGGCTGAAGCTTTCTTT. This gives the protein CASSLGVGAEAFF. The J gene is TRBJ1-1, the V gene TRBV5-1; D unresolved. Germline V gives CDR1 SGHRS, CDR2 YFSETQ. This CDR3 is built from 13 residues. Trimming shortened V by 0 bases and J by 6 bases, and 9 bases separated the two germline ends.

The rearrangement joins TRBV11-2 to TRBJ2-5; tentatively, D is TRBD2 (5 bases). V was shortened by 0 bases and J by 0 bases, with 11 bases between the two germline ends. Germline V gene data show CDR1 as SGHAT and CDR2 as FQNNGV. This CDR3 has 16 amino acids. CDR3 DNA sequence: TGTGCCAGCAGCTTAGAATTAGCGCAGTACCAAGAGACCCAGTACTTC. It encodes CASSLELAQYQETQYF.

J is TRBJ2-1 and V is TRBV27; D might be TRBD2 (6 bases). CDR3 length equals 17 residues. The germline V gene has CDR1 MNHEY and CDR2 SMNVEV (reference sequence). V was trimmed by 0 bases and J by 7 bases, leaving 19 bases between them. CDR3 bases: TGTGCCAGCAGTTTATCGGAAAGGGACTTTAGGAGGAATGAGCAGTTCTTC. It translates to CASSLSERDFRRNEQFF.

This clone was counted between two and nine times. The chain has TRBV6-2 or TRBV6-3 and TRBJ1-3, with TRBD1 as a possible D gene (5 bases). From germline, CDR1 is MNHEY and CDR2 SVGEGT. Deletions cut 4 bases from V and 2 bases from J, with 12 bases between. The CDR3 runs to 15 residues. The chain's CDR3 is CASSSGQGAGNTIYF. For the CDR3, the DNA is TGTGCCAGCAGTTCCGGGCAGGGCGCTGGAAACACCATATATTTT.

The rearrangement uses TRBV18 and TRBJ1-5; no reliable D call. CDR1 and CDR2 (germline): KGHSH, LQKENI. The CDR3 totals 15 residues. Trimming removed 2 bases at V and 6 bases at J, with 14 bases between. The CDR3 is CASSPAGQASQPQHF. In DNA, the CDR3 is TGTGCCAGCTCACCAGCGGGCCAGGCAAGTCAGCCCCAGCATTTT.

This chain uses TRBV20-1 with TRBJ2-1; perhaps TRBD2 as D (5 bases). CDR3 length equals 13 residues. V was shortened by 3 bases and J by 9 bases, with 15 bases between the two germline ends. The germline V gene encodes CDR1 DFQATT and CDR2 SNEGSKA (reference sequence). The CDR3 DNA follows: TGCAGTGCTAGTTTGGGTAGTCGGGGTGAGCAGTTCTTC. Translation: CSASLGSRGEQFF.

The rearrangement joins TRBV28 to TRBJ2-5; D is uncertain. From germline, CDR1 is MDHEN and CDR2 SYDVKM. V lost 8 bases to trimming and J lost 5 bases, with 9 bases between them. The CDR3 spans 11 residues. This chain's CDR3 is CASVGLETQYF. The CDR3 coding sequence is TGTGCCAGCGTCGGTCTTGAGACCCAGTACTTC. The variable domain in full, completed from reference TRBV28 and TRBJ2-5, reads DVKVTQSSRYLVKRTGEKVFLECVQDMDHENMFWYRQDPGLGLRLIYFSYDVKMKEKGDIPEGYSVSREKKERFSLILESASTNQTSMYLCASVGLETQYFGPGTRLLVL.

This clone has just one count. The chain combines TRBV12-3 or TRBV12-4 with TRBJ1-1, with a tentative D call TRBD1 (5 bases). The CDR3 length is 12 residues. V lost 7 bases, J lost 7 bases, and 13 bases lay in between. CDR3 protein: CASNPRQYEAFF. The CDR3 DNA is TGTGCCAGCAACCCGAGACAGTATGAAGCTTTCTTT.

This clone was counted a single time. The genes are TRBV19 and TRBJ1-5; D unclear. CDR3 size: 16 residues. Trimming took 5 bases from V and 5 from J, leaving 19 bases between them. CDR1 and CDR2 from the germline V gene are LNHDA and SQIVND (reference sequence). The CDR3 loop reads CASSAQFHTVDQPQHF. DNA of the CDR3: TGTGCCAGTAGTGCCCAGTTCCATACCGTGGATCAGCCCCAGCATTTT.

The chain couples TRBV11-3 to TRBJ1-2, with 7 bases matching TRBD1. This CDR3 spans 14 amino acids. The ends lost 0 bases at V and 7 bases at J; junction bases unmatched: 5. The germline V gene has CDR1 SGHNT and CDR2 YENEEA. CDR3 protein: CASSLDRGGFGYTF. Written as DNA, the CDR3 is TGTGCCAGCAGCTTAGATCGAGGGGGCTTTGGCTACACCTTC.

The V gene is TRBV19, the J gene TRBJ2-3; 14 nucleotides agree with TRBD2. With V trimmed by 5 bases and J by 8 bases, 9 bases remained unmatched. The CDR3 covers 16 residues. CDR1 and CDR2 from the germline V gene are LNHDA and SQIVND (reference sequence). Written as DNA, the CDR3 is TGTGCCAGTAGTGAGACTAGCGGGGGGGCCGGGACTACGCAGTATTTT. The encoded protein is CASSETSGGAGTTQYF.

The chain is built from TRBV12-5 and TRBJ1-1, with D unresolved. The CDR3 extends over 12 amino acids. CDR1 LGHNT and CDR2 FRNRAP come from the germline V gene. Between the trimmed V and J ends, which lost 5 bases and 2 bases, there was a span of 6 bases. The CDR3 region is CASGRGNTEAFF. The DNA of the CDR3 is TGTGCTAGTGGTCGCGGTAACACTGAAGCTTTCTTT.